This T cell receptor (beta chain) was captured in a study of cytomegalovirus exposure and HLA in healthy donors. About this clone itself: Its antigen is currently unknown.

The CDR3 has 14 amino acids. V shed 3 bases, J shed 9 bases, and the junction held 10 bases outside the gene matches. Germline V lookup: CDR1 LNHDA, CDR2 SQIVND (reference sequence). Amplification used 60 Vbeta primers and 13 Jbeta primers. Generated by immunoSEQ multiplex PCR, the TCRdb table keeps only in-frame clones and is missing some. The profile shows some 190,000 clones, 77% of them singletons. General study points: Donors belonging to an Asian-associated ancestry cluster reportedly showed fewer N-insertions in productive TCRs than the roughly 670-donor mean, according to what a later analysis found.

Sequenced material: PBMCs. The receptor was derived from a man younger than 35 in good health and CMV-seronegative. The genes are TRBV19 and TRBJ1-1, with TRBD1 identical over 7 bases. CDR3 loop: CASSMGTEVGQAFF. Written as DNA, the CDR3 is TGTGCCAGTAGTATGGGGACAGAAGTGGGGCAAGCTTTCTTT.